This paragraph reports one T cell receptor (beta chain). The antigen it recognizes is unknown. Base qualities are not provided; no much larger clone lies one nucleotide away. The immunoSEQ Assay, a bias-controlled multiplex PCR, was used to amplify TCRbeta CDR3 regions from genomic DNA. The authors' analysis ran thus. The number of nucleated cells in each sample was estimated from the amplification of reference gene primers within the assay. Sequence reads were collapsed and filtered to measure the absolute abundance of every unique TCRbeta CDR3 rearrangement. For each sample, productive Simpson clonality was calculated as the square root of Simpson's diversity index over productive rearrangements. TCRdb obtained this table from immuneACCESS and retained in-frame rearrangements with V and J assigned. These tables miss some clones; where compared with another copy, unresolved V genes account for less than half of the shortfall, and the remainder is unexplained. That table supplies the V and J calls and clone size; D and trimming were determined from the DNA. This sample has about 300,000 clones in its table, and 65% to 85% of those were observed once. The top ten hold about 1.2% of the sample.

The data are from a study of blood T cell repertoires in COVID-19 (dated by TCRdb to 2020 to 2022). Study-level background: Samples covering the acute and convalescent phases of COVID-19 were provided by collaborators in the United States, Italy and Spain. The prospective study material was composed of cDNA or gDNA derived from T cells, B-cell-depleted T cells, or PBMCs. The dataset comprised deeply sampled blood TCRbeta repertoires from subjects exposed to, actively infected with, or recovered from COVID-19. The repertoires were made available in a free public database intended to serve as a resource for research on the immune response to SARS-CoV-2. Samples were obtained from the ongoing ImmuneRACE study (first 160 participants) and from over 1,000 subjects provided by 6 global collaborators. The sample metadata nearly always contained a de-identified subject ID, COVID-19 status, age in years and sex. Where HLA class I and class II types were available, the types were taken from metadata supplied by the sample provider, not from assay-based typing.

Whole blood was collected in K2EDTA tubes by collaborating institutions according to the institutions' own protocols. For TCRbeta analysis, collaborators shipped samples in one of three forms: frozen whole blood, isolated PBMCs, or DNA extracted from either of those sample types. Looking up the germline V gene yields CDR1 SGHRS and CDR2 YFSETQ. Deletion took 4 bases off V and 6 bases off J, with a span of 20 bases between the germline ends. The CDR3, cysteine through phenylalanine, is 16 amino acids long. The sequence is cut down to CDR3 DNA, 48 bases in frame from base 1. Broader findings and caveats from the paper: The quantity of clinical and demographic metadata differed by source and by participant and was supplied without curation.

This receptor chain uses TRBV5-1 and TRBJ2-1; the D gene is perhaps TRBD2, on 6 matching bases. The source of this sequence is a woman between 45 and 60 years old with acute or convalescent COVID-19. Sequencing was performed on peripheral blood. CDR3 sequence: CASSLEKGPEGNEQFF. The DNA reads as follows: TGCGCCAGCAGCCTGGAGAAGGGACCGGAGGGCAATGAGCAGTTCTTC.